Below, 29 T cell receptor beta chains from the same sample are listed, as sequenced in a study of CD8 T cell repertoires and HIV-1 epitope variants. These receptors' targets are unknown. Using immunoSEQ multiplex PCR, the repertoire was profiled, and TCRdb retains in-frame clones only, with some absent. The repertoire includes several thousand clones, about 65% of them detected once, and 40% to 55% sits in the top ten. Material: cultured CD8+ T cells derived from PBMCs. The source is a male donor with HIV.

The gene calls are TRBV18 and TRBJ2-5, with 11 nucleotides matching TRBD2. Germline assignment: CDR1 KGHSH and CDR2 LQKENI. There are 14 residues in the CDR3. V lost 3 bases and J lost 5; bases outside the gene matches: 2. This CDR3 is CASSPTSGMETQYF. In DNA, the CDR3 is TGTGCCAGCTCACCGACTAGCGGGATGGAGACCCAGTACTTC.

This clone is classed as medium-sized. The CDR3 DNA reads as TGTGCCAGCAGCGACTCGACAGTTACCTACGAGCAGTACTTC. The encoded protein is CASSDSTVTYEQYF. The J gene is TRBJ2-7, the V gene TRBV5-6; maybe TRBD1 (5 bases). V lost 4 bases and J 2 bases, leaving 13 bases between the germline ends. Germline CDR1 is SGHDT and CDR2 is YYEEEE. The CDR3 is made up of 14 amino acids. The complete variable domain, with remaining parts taken from reference TRBV5-6 and TRBJ2-7, reads DAGVTQSPTHLIKTRGQQVTLRCSPKSGHDTVSWYQQALGQGPQFIFQYYEEEERQRGNFPDRFSGHQFPNYSSELNVNALLLGDSALYLCASSDSTVTYEQYFGPGTRLTVT.

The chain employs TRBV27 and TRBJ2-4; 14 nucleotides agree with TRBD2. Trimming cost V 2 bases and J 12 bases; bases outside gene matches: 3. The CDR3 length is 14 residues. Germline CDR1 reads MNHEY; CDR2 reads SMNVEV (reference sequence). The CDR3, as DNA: TGTGCCAGCAGTTTAGGGACTAGCGGGAGTAATCAGTACTTC. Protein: CASSLGTSGSNQYF.

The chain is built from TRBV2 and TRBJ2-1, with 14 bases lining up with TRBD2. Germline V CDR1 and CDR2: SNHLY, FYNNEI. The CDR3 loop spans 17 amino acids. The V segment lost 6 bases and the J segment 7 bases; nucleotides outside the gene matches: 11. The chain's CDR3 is CASSEHSGTSGGNEQFF. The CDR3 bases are TGTGCCAGCAGCGAACATTCCGGGACTAGCGGGGGAAATGAGCAGTTCTTC. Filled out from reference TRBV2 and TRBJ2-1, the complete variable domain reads EPEVTQTPSHQVTQMGQEVILRCVPISNHLYFYWYRQILGQKVEFLVSFYNNEISEKSEIFDDQFSVERPDGSNFTLKIRSTKLEDSAMYFCASSEHSGTSGGNEQFFGPGTRLTVL.

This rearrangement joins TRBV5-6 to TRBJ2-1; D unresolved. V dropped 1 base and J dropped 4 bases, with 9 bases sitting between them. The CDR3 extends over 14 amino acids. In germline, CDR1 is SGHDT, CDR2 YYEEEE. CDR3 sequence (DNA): TGTGCCAGCAGCTTGAGGGCAGAGTACAATGAGCAGTTCTTC. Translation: CASSLRAEYNEQFF.

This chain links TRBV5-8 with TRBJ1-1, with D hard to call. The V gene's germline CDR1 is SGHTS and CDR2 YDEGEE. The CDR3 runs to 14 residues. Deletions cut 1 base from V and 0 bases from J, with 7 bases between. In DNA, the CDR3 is TGTGCCAGCAGCTTGAACGGAATGAACACTGAAGCTTTCTTT. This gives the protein CASSLNGMNTEAFF. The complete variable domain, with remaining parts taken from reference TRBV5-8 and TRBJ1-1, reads EAGVTQSPTHLIKTRGQQATLRCSPISGHTSVYWYQQALGLGLQFLLWYDEGEERNRGNFPPRFSGRQFPNYSSELNVNALELEDSALYLCASSLNGMNTEAFFGQGTRLTVV.

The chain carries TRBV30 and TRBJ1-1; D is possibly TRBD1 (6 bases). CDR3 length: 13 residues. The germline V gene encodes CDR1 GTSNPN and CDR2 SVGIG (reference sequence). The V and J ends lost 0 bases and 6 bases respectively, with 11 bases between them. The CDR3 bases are TGTGCCTGGAGTGTAATGAGGGGGGCTGAAGCTTTCTTT. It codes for CAWSVMRGAEAFF.

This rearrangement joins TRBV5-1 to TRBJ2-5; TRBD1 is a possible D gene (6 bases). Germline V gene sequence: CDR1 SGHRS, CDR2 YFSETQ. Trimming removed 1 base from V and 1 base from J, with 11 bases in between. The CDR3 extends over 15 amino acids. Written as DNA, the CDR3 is TGCGCCAGCAGCTTGAACAGGGCGGGCCAAGAGACCCAGTACTTC. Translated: CASSLNRAGQETQYF.

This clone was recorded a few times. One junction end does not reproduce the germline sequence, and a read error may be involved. The CDR3 region is CASTLLAGGPNEQFF. Here the CDR3 DNA reads TGTGCCAGCACTTTACTAGCGGGGGGCCCTAATGAGCAGTTCTTC. The chain employs TRBV27 and TRBJ2-1, with 12 bases matching TRBD2. This CDR3 spans 15 amino acids. The germline gives CDR1 MNHEY, CDR2 SMNVEV (reference sequence).

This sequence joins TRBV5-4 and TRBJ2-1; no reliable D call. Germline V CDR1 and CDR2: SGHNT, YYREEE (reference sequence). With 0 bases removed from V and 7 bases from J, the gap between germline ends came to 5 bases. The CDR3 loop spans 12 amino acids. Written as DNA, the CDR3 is TGTGCCAGCAGCTTGGGCAGAAATGAGCAGTTCTTC. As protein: CASSLGRNEQFF.

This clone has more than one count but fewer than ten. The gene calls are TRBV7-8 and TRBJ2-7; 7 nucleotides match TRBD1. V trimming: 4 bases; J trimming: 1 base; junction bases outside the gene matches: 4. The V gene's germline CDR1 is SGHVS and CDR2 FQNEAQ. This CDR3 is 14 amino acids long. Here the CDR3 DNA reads TGTGCCAGCAGCTCCGGGACAGTTTCCTACGAGCAGTACTTC. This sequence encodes CASSSGTVSYEQYF.

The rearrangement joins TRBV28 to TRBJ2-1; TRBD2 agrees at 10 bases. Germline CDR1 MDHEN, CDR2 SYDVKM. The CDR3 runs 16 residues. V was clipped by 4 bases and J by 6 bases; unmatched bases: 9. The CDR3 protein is CASSSSGSYPFNEQFF. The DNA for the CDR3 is TGTGCCAGCAGTTCTAGCGGGAGTTACCCATTCAATGAGCAGTTCTTC.

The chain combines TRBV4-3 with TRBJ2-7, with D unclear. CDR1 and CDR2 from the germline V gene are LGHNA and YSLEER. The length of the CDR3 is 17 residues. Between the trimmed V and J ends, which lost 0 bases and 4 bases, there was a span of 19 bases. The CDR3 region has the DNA TGCGCCAGCAGCCAAGATTTCGCGACCTCGGCTAAATACGAGCAGTACTTC. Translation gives CASSQDFATSAKYEQYF.

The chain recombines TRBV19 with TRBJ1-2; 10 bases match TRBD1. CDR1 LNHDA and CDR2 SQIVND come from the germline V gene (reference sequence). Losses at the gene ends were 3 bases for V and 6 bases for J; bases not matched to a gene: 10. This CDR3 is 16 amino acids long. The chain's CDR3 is CASSILGTGDVNGYTF. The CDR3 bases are TGTGCCAGTAGTATCTTGGGGACAGGGGACGTCAATGGCTACACCTTC.

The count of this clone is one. The CDR3 nucleotides read TGTGCCAGTAGGTCAGCGGGACAGGGCTTCTACGAGCAGTACTTC. It translates to CASRSAGQGFYEQYF. This chain joins TRBV19 and TRBJ2-7, with 9 bases matching TRBD1. The V segment lost 6 bases and the J segment 3 bases; nucleotides outside the gene matches: 9. Germline values: CDR1 LNHDA, CDR2 SQIVND (reference sequence). The CDR3 has 15 amino acids.

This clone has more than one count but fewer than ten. CDR3 amino acids: CASSALGQGTPEAFF. As DNA, the CDR3 is TGTGCCAGCAGTGCCTTGGGACAGGGCACCCCTGAAGCTTTCTTT. The J gene is TRBJ1-1, the V gene TRBV25-1; 9 bases line up with TRBD1. This CDR3 comprises 15 residues. Germline V lookup: CDR1 MGHDK, CDR2 SYGVNS. V trimming: 4 bases; J trimming: 6 bases; junction bases outside the gene matches: 9. Full variable domain (outside the CDR3, taken from reference TRBV25-1 and TRBJ1-1): EADIYQTPRYLVIGTGKKITLECSQTMGHDKMYWYQQDPGMELHLIHYSYGVNSTEKGDLSSESTVSRIRTEHFPLTLESARPSHTSQYLCASSALGQGTPEAFFGQGTRLTVV.

The DNA for the CDR3 is TGTGCCTGGAGTACTACTAGCGGGGGCTACAATGAGCAGTTCTTC. Translation: CAWSTTSGGYNEQFF. J is TRBJ2-1 and V is TRBV30, with 11 bases fitting TRBD2. CDR1 GTSNPN and CDR2 SVGIG come from the germline V gene (reference sequence). Trimming at V came to 2 bases and at J to 3 bases, leaving 3 bases not matched to a gene. The CDR3 is made up of 15 amino acids.

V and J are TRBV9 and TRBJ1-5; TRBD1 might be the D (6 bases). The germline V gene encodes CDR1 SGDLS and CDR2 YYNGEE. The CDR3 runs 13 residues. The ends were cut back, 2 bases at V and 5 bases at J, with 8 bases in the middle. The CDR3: CASSVTGDQPQHF. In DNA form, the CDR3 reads TGTGCCAGCAGCGTGACAGGAGATCAGCCCCAGCATTTT.

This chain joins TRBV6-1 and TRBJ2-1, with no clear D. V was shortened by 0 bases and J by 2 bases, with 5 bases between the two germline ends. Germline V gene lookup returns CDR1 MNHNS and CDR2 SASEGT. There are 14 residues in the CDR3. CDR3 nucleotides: TGTGCCAGCAGTGAAGCGGGCACCTACAATGAGCAGTTCTTC. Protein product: CASSEAGTYNEQFF.

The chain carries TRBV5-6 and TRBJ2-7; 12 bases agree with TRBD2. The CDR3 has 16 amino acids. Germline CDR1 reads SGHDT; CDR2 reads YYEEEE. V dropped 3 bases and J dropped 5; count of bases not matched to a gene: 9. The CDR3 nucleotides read TGTGCCAGCAGCTCCCTGACTAGCGGGGGTGTGGACGAGCAGTACTTC. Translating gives CASSSLTSGGVDEQYF.

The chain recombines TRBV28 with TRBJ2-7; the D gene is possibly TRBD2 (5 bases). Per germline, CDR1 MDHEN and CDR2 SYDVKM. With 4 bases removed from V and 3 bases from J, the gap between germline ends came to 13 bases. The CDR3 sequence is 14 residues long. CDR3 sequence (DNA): TGTGCCAGCAGTTCAGACTCTAGCAACTACGAGCAGTACTTC. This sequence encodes CASSSDSSNYEQYF.

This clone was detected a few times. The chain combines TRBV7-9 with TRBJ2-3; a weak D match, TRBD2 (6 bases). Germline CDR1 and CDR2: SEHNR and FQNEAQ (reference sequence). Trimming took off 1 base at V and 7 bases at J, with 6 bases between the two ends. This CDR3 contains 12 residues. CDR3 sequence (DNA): TGTGCCAGCAGCTTAGGGGACTATACGCAGTATTTT. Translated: CASSLGDYTQYF. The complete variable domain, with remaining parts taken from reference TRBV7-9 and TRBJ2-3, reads DTGVSQNPRHKITKRGQNVTFRCDPISEHNRLYWYRQTLGQGPEFLTYFQNEAQLEKSRLLSDRFSAERPKGSFSTLEIQRTEQGDSAMYLCASSLGDYTQYFGPGTRLTVL.

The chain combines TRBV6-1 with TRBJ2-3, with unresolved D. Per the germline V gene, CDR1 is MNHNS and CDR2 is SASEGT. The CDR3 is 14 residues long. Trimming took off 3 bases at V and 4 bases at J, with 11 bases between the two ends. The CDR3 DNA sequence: TGTGCCAGCAGTGAGGTTAGGATCTCAGATACGCAGTATTTT. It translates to CASSEVRISDTQYF.

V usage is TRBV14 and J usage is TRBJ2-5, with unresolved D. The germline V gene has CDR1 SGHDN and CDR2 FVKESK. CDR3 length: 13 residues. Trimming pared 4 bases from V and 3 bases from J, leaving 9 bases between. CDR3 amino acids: CASSLREKETQYF. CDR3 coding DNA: TGTGCCAGCAGCCTCAGAGAGAAAGAGACCCAGTACTTC.

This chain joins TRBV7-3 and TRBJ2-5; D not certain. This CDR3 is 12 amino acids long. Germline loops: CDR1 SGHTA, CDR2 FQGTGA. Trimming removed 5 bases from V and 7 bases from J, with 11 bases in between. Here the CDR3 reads CASSATPGTQYF. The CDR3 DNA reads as TGTGCCAGCAGCGCCACCCCAGGGACCCAGTACTTC.

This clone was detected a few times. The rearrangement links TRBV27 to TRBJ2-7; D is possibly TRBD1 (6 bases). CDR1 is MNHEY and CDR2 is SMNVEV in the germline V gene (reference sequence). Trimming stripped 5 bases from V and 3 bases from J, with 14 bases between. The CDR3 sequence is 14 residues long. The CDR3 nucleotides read TGTGCCAGCAGTCAGGGGCCAATTGGCTACGAGCAGTACTTC. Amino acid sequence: CASSQGPIGYEQYF.

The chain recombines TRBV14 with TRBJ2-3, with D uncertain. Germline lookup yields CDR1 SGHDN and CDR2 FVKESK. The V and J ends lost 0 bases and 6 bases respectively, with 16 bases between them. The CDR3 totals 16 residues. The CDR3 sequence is CASSQDLQVIGDTQYF. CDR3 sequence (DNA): TGTGCCAGCAGCCAAGATCTCCAAGTTATAGGGGATACGCAGTATTTT. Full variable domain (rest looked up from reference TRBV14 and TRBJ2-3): EAGVTQFPSHSVIEKGQTVTLRCDPISGHDNLYWYRRVMGKEIKFLLHFVKESKQDESGMPNNRFLAERTGGTYSTLKVQPAELEDSGVYFCASSQDLQVIGDTQYFGPGTRLTVL.

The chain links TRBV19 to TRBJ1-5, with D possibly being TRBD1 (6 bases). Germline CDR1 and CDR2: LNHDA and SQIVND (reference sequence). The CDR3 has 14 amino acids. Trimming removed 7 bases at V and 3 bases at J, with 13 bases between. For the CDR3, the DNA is TGTGCCAGTACTCTTACAGGGTACAATCAGCCCCAGCATTTT. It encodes CASTLTGYNQPQHF. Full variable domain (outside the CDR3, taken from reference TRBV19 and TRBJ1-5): DGGITQSPKYLFRKEGQNVTLSCEQNLNHDAMYWYRQDPGQGLRLIYYSQIVNDFQKGDIAEGYSVSREKKESFPLTVTSAQKNPTAFYLCASTLTGYNQPQHFGDGTRLSIL.

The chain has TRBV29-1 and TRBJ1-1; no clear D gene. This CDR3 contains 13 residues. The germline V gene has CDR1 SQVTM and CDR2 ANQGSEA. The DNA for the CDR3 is TGCAGTCACGACCTGTTGCGAGACACTGAAGCTTTCTTT. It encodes CSHDLLRDTEAFF.